This T cell receptor (beta chain) was recovered during a study of T cells expressing NK-cell markers. The overall study: Among the eight sequenced donors, seven tested HCMV-seropositive and one tested seronegative. Study findings and constraints: A few of the donors also had these clonotypes leading their CD3+CD56-NKG2C+ fraction. NKG2C+ dominant clonotypes from over five donors made up roughly 1.0-7.5% of CD8+ T cells.

Germline V CDR1 and CDR2: LNHNV, YYDKDF (reference sequence). CDR3 length: 13 residues. As regards this clonotype: Its antigen is undetermined.

TCR beta cDNA was made by 5'RACE template switching with UMIs. TCRdb re-called the 5' RACE reads and shows each CDR3 protein once, DNA omitted. The sample is made up of 150,000 to 170,000 distinct CDR3 sequences, and the top ten hold around 37% of it. V gene TRBV15 combines with J gene TRBJ2-1; absent DNA, TCRdb's TRBD2 call cannot be checked. The source of this sequence is a woman aged 50 to 65 in good health. The sample was blood T cells: a sorted CD56 or NKG2C T cell subset, CD4+ or CD8+ T cells, or bulk PBMC T cells (not recorded which). The chain's CDR3 is CATSEGWINEQFF.